The sequence of this T cell receptor beta chain was determined in a study of cytomegalovirus exposure and HLA in healthy donors (TCRdb year 2017). Turning to the overall study: An earlier analysis of approximately 550 of the donors reported 250 to 300 Gb of sequence data and 117 million unique TCR beta sequences from 150 million to 200 million T cells. An early release that covered roughly 600 HLA-typed donors contained 300 to 350 gigabases of sequencing data and 75 million to 100 million unique TCR sequences. Among the roughly 400 genotyped donors, approximately 81% belonged to the genetic ancestry cluster associated with self-reported Caucasian donors. The study aimed to test whether signatures of past pathogen exposure could be identified by cataloging public T cell receptors. The study used immunosequencing to profile the T cell repertoires of more than 650 subjects and linked those repertoires to cytomegalovirus serostatus. In addition to the first cohort of 666 subjects, a separate validation cohort of 120 different subjects was used. To predict cytomegalovirus infection status, the study brought together high-throughput TCR immunosequencing, statistical association of individual TCRs with disease status, and machine learning. To study patterns of TCR occurrence, a later analysis re-analyzed previously published TCR beta repertoires from around 660 donors and added high-resolution HLA genotyping. The later analysis used no new phenotypic data to find candidate immune exposures, relying instead on TCR beta sequences and their occurrence across donors. To decide whether each TCR beta V gene segment behaved as functional or pseudogenic, an earlier analysis of 587 of the donors relied on high-throughput TCR beta sequencing. Donor age, sex, ethnicity and CMV serostatus were collected together with the repertoire data. A later genetic analysis used genome-wide SNP genotypes for about 65% of the 666 donors, treating that subset as a discovery cohort. All discovery cohort repertoires had been generated on a single sequencing platform. HLA typing covered class I and class II loci at four-digit resolution. Typing coverage varied by locus: roughly 620-640 donors for A, B, C, DRB1 and DQB1; more than 500 for DQA1; nearly 610 for DPA1; 400 to 480 for DPB1. Because of strong linkage in the cohort, roughly five DR-DQ haplotypes were treated as single units for association and clustering. Among 398 genotyped donors of the cohort, an average of about 240,000 unique TCR beta nucleotide sequences were sequenced per donor, about a sixth of them non-productive.

To prepare the library, the immunoSEQ multiplex PCR assay was applied. A mixture of 60 forward primers for TCR Vbeta segments and 13 reverse primers for TCR Jbeta segments was used in the multiplex PCR. The CDR3 region of rearranged TCR beta genes was amplified from genomic DNA with a multiplex PCR assay. Amplified TCR beta libraries were sequenced as 87-base-pair reads on the Illumina HiSeq System. The study's own analysis went as follows. A later analysis tallied around 87 million unique TCR beta chains across the 666 repertoires, and approximately 9.9 million of those chains were shared by two or more donors. To remove PCR and sequencing errors, raw reads were error-corrected and collapsed into unique sequences using a nearest-neighbor algorithm that merged closely related sequences. Alignment of CDR3 sequences to IMGT reference sequences was used to assign V, D and J gene segments. For a sequence to be retained, a match of at least six nucleotides to both a V gene segment and a J gene segment was required. Rearrangements were classified as productive when the CDR3 lacked stop codons and remained in frame with V and J, and all other rearrangements were classified as non-productive. CDR3 was defined by IMGT convention, running from the second conserved V-encoded cysteine to the conserved J-encoded phenylalanine. In an earlier analysis of roughly 580 of the donors, sequences lacking an unambiguous match to a single V gene segment were excluded. An earlier analysis of about 600 of the donors called V segments functional above 56.7% productive rearrangements and segregating when the between-donor standard deviation exceeded 5%. To diagnose cytomegalovirus status from the catalog of TCR beta chain sequences, a statistical classification framework was built. V and J gene assignment, in a later analysis, came from comparing TCR nucleotide sequences with IMGT/GENE-DB human TR gene sequences. Using the TCRdist pipeline, a later analysis assigned CDR3 sequences along with most-parsimonious VDJ recombination scenarios. In a later analysis, each TCR beta chain was defined by its CDR3 amino acid sequence together with its V-gene family, and reads without a unique V-gene family were excluded. In a later analysis, 450 to 600 highly shared, low-generation-probability nucleotide sequences were removed to address suspected cross-contamination and a sequencing artifact. For each public chain, a later analysis derived a clonal expansion index from normalized ranks of inferred template counts within each repertoire. In a later analysis, generation probabilities were computed using a VDJ recombination model fitted to out-of-frame rearrangements, and the results were checked against IGoR. In a later analysis, TCR-TCR, TCR-HLA and TCR-CMV co-occurrence was scored with hypergeometric tests, and a repertoire-size bias correction was applied to TCR pairs. To estimate false discovery rates, a later analysis permuted the HLA or CMV assignments 20 times. In a later analysis, co-occurring TCRs were grouped with DBSCAN, and TCRdist sequence similarity was added when clustering was performed within HLA-allele-positive subsets. For co-occurrence clustering, repertoires with fewer than 30,000 or more than 120,000 public chains were excluded, along with roughly 5 repertoires with anomalous nucleotide sharing. TCRdb limited this immuneACCESS table to in-frame rearrangements with V and J called. A share of clones is missing; checked studies link under half to unresolved V genes, and the rest is unexplained. The V and J calls and clone size are taken from that table; D and trimming were inferred from the DNA. The sample includes 95,000 to 100,000 clones, with 65% to 85% observed a single time. Approximately 2.1% of the sample is taken by the ten largest.

In total, roughly 670 healthy bone marrow donors made up the cohort. At the time of sampling, all cohort members were nominally healthy, though unrecorded immune exposures were likely present. The donor was CMV seronegative and was included in the group of about 400 seronegative cohort members. A peripheral blood sample was provided by each donor, and peripheral blood mononuclear cells were used for TCR beta sequencing. The Qiagen DNeasy Blood Extraction Kit was used to extract genomic DNA from the blood cell samples. Details on this clone: The specificity of this receptor is unknown. No clone much larger than this one lies a single base away; base qualities are absent.

What the research found in general, with its limitations: For the cohort, immune exposure information was limited to CMV serostatus. Strong co-occurrence of HLA alleles, especially DR and DQ, made assigning TCR associations to individual alleles difficult. Compared with equally common non-associated chains, HLA-associated TCR beta chains in a later analysis were more clonally expanded and had lower generation probabilities. Because some donors lacked HLA typing at each locus, the association tests relied only on the typed subset. The earlier analysis of almost 600 of the donors excluded fewer than 20 rarely observed V segments, including chromosome 9 orphons, because counts were too low. Most TCR sequences were observed very rarely across donors, whereas some public TCRs were present in many individuals. In a later genetic analysis, a missense DCLRE1C variant was associated with V-gene and J-gene trimming of TCR beta chains, and the association was replicated in an independent cohort. A further reported finding was that TCR beta sequences accurately predicted the HLA-A and HLA-B alleles for most subjects in the first cohort. Presence/absence analyses assumed roughly uniform sequencing depth across donors, an assumption that may not hold. A few of the identified cytomegalovirus-associated TCR beta chains were confirmed in vitro to be specific for cytomegalovirus antigens. The cohort was sequenced for TCR beta chains only, and without alpha or paired-chain data the features that could be detected were limited. Linkage disequilibrium might explain the correlated functional status among segregating V segments, but an unknown experimental factor could not be ruled out. Cytomegalovirus status was reported to be diagnosed by the classifier with high specificity and sensitivity in both the original and validation cohorts. In an earlier analysis of over 550 of the donors, most TCR beta V segments were observed in productive rearrangements about 87% or about 30% of the time, broadly matching IMGT annotations. In a later analysis, most CMV-associated TCR beta chains were found to appear HLA-restricted, with HLA associations seemingly driven largely by CMV exposure. According to a later analysis, parvovirus B19, influenza, CMV and Epstein-Barr virus appeared linked to several top co-occurrence clusters. It was suggested by the authors that the approach could potentially be generalized to other disease states and immunological phenotypes. Some IMGT-functional V segments, including TRBV6-2 and TRBV6-3, could not be distinguished by the 87-base-pair reads and were therefore excluded. In the study, around 150 TCR beta chains were listed as associated with cytomegalovirus. At a false discovery rate of 0.05, a later analysis linked 15,000 to 20,000 TCR beta sequences to specific HLA alleles. Compared with the 666-donor mean, donors in an Asian-associated ancestry cluster had fewer N-insertions in productive TCRs, according to a later genetic analysis. A later analysis found that TCR association rates varied across HLA loci, with DRB1 alleles showing the most associated TCRs and HLA-C alleles the fewest. A group of highly shared sequence variants was considered likely to be a technical artifact of the sequencing pipeline.

Relative to germline, V is missing 1 base and J is missing 4 bases, with 5 bases of the junction outside any gene match. Looking up the germline V gene yields CDR1 MNHNS and CDR2 SASEGT. The CDR3 numbers 16 residues from cysteine through phenylalanine. Just CDR3 DNA is preserved here, 48 bases in frame from base 1. Recombination joined TRBV6-1 with TRBJ1-3; a stretch of 9 junction bases matches TRBD1. This receptor was taken from a woman between 40 and 50 years old in good health and CMV-seronegative. The sample was PBMCs. The CDR3 has the sequence CASSEDPGTGGNTIYF. The nucleotide sequence is TGTGCCAGCAGTGAAGACCCCGGGACAGGGGGAAACACCATATATTTT.